Each of the 18 T cell receptor beta chains below was sequenced from the same sample in a study of blood T cell repertoires in COVID-19. Generated by immunoSEQ multiplex PCR, the TCRdb table keeps only in-frame clones and is missing some. Here the sample spans 45,000 to 60,000 clones, around 82% being singletons. The sequenced sample consisted of peripheral blood. The source of these receptors is a man at least 80 years old with COVID-19, enrolled during active disease.

V gene TRBV2 combines with J gene TRBJ2-7; 11 bases align to TRBD2. J lost 4 bases, V lost 4 bases, and 6 bases had no gene match. The germline gives CDR1 SNHLY, CDR2 FYNNEI. The CDR3 runs 15 residues. The CDR3 spells CASSALAGGRYEQYV. The CDR3 nucleotides read TGTGCCAGCAGTGCCTTAGCGGGAGGGAGATACGAGCAGTACGTC.

This clone occurred once. J is TRBJ1-5 and V is TRBV7-2, with 8 bases that match TRBD1. The V segment lost 3 bases and the J segment 3 bases; nucleotides outside the gene matches: 4. CDR1 SGHTA and CDR2 FQGNSA come from the germline V gene. This CDR3 contains 15 residues. The CDR3 DNA is TGTGCCAGCAGCTTCATGACAGGGGACAATCAGCCCCAGCATTTT. It encodes CASSFMTGDNQPQHF.

The chain employs TRBV4-3 and TRBJ1-2; D call uncertain. Germline CDR1 LGHNA, CDR2 YSLEER. Trimming removed 4 bases at V and 2 bases at J, with 14 bases between. CDR3 length equals 15 residues. CDR3 protein: CASSPRRGKNYGYTF. In DNA form, the CDR3 reads TGCGCCAGCAGCCCCCGGAGAGGAAAGAACTATGGCTACACCTTC.

The chain combines TRBV6-5 with TRBJ2-5; TRBD1 matches at 8 bases. Unmatched junction bases numbered 3, after V lost 7 bases and J lost 2 bases. The CDR3 has 13 residues. Germline V CDR1 and CDR2: MNHEY, SVGAGI. The CDR3 DNA is TGTGCCAGCATAAACAGGGGGCAAGAGACCCAGTACTTC. Translation: CASINRGQETQYF.

This sequence joins TRBV19 and TRBJ1-5, with 7 bases identical to TRBD1. The germline V gene encodes CDR1 LNHDA and CDR2 SQIVND (reference sequence). With 10 bases clipped from V and 7 bases from J, the junction kept 7 bases outside the gene matches. The CDR3 spans 12 residues. For the CDR3, the DNA is TGTGCCACCAGGACAGGACGCCAGCCCCAGCATTTT. It translates to CATRTGRQPQHF.

The chain combines TRBV14 with TRBJ1-2, with D possibly being TRBD1 (5 bases). The length of the CDR3 is 18 residues. Germline-derived CDR1 and CDR2 are SGHDN and FVKESK. With 4 bases removed from V and 0 bases from J, the gap between germline ends came to 21 bases. The CDR3, as DNA: TGTGCCAGCAGCCCCCTTTTCGAGACGGGGGGTTCTAACTATGGCTACACCTTC. Translated: CASSPLFETGGSNYGYTF.

The chain combines TRBV7-9 with TRBJ1-5; perhaps TRBD1 as D (5 bases). The V end lost 7 bases, the J end lost 6 bases, and 16 bases lay between the germline ends. The germline V gene encodes CDR1 SEHNR and CDR2 FQNEAQ (reference sequence). The length of the CDR3 is 14 residues. This CDR3 is CASTQAGGAQPQHF. CDR3 nucleotides: TGTGCCAGCACCCAAGCCGGGGGTGCTCAGCCCCAGCATTTT.

The CDR3 loop is CASSVDTDTEAFF. Here the CDR3 DNA reads TGTGCCAGCAGCGTCGACACGGACACTGAAGCTTTCTTT. The rearrangement joins TRBV9 to TRBJ1-1; D call uncertain. Trimming took off 2 bases at V and 3 bases at J, with 8 bases between the two ends. The germline gives CDR1 SGDLS, CDR2 YYNGEE. The CDR3 is 13 amino acids.

The chain carries TRBV5-1 and TRBJ1-5, with D unclear. With 4 bases removed from V and 0 bases from J, the gap between germline ends came to 5 bases. Germline V gene lookup returns CDR1 SGHRS and CDR2 YFSETQ. This CDR3 region has 13 residues. CDR3 nucleotides: TGCGCCAGCAGCGAGAATAGCAATCAGCCCCAGCATTTT. It codes for CASSENSNQPQHF.

In DNA form, the CDR3 reads TGTGCCAGCAGCACTCGCGTCGGCAATGAGCAGTTCTTC. It is translated as CASSTRVGNEQFF. The chain links TRBV7-2 to TRBJ2-1; D unclear. The CDR3 is 13 residues long. The germline CDR1 and CDR2 sequences are SGHTA and FQGNSA. Trimming stripped 5 bases from V and 6 bases from J, with 11 bases between.

The table lists this clone with a count of one. The rearrangement joins TRBV6-5 to TRBJ2-2; 8 bases are shared with TRBD2. The germline gives CDR1 MNHEY, CDR2 SVGAGI. J gave up 4 bases and V 7 bases, and 8 bases lay outside the gene matches. The CDR3 runs 15 residues. CDR3 region: CASTRGGLGTGELFF. In DNA form, the CDR3 reads TGTGCCAGCACTCGGGGGGGCCTCGGCACCGGGGAGCTGTTTTTT.

The chain uses TRBV7-9 and TRBJ2-3; 14 bases match TRBD2. The junction had 6 bases not matched to a gene; V was cut back by 4 bases and J by 0 bases. Germline CDR1 and CDR2: SEHNR and FQNEAQ (reference sequence). The CDR3 loop spans 18 amino acids. DNA for the CDR3: TGTGCCAGCAGCTCCGGGACTAGCGGGGGACCTAGCACAGATACGCAGTATTTT. Its translation: CASSSGTSGGPSTDTQYF.

The chain employs TRBV5-6 and TRBJ1-2, with TRBD1 matching 7 bases. The CDR3 loop spans 12 amino acids. V was clipped by 7 bases and J by 6 bases; unmatched bases: 6. CDR1 and CDR2 from the germline V gene are SGHDT and YYEEEE. CDR3 in amino acids: CASSDRTDGYTF. The DNA for the CDR3 is TGTGCCAGCTCGGACAGGACCGATGGCTACACCTTC.

The V and J genes are TRBV4-1 and TRBJ2-5, with D maybe TRBD1 (5 bases). The V end lost 1 base, the J end lost 3 bases, and 12 bases lay between the germline ends. This CDR3 region has 15 residues. The germline V gene has CDR1 MGHRA and CDR2 YSYEKL. The CDR3 loop is CASSQAQGREETQYF. The CDR3 DNA is TGCGCCAGCAGCCAAGCCCAGGGTCGGGAAGAGACCCAGTACTTC.

This clone was found once. This sequence joins TRBV30 and TRBJ1-1; D may be TRBD1 (5 bases). V gave up 0 bases and J gave up 11 bases, with 13 bases separating them. Germline CDR1 and CDR2: GTSNPN and SVGIG (reference sequence). There are 12 residues in the CDR3. The CDR3 DNA reads as TGTGCCTGGAGTGTATTACAGGAGGGGGCTTTCTTT. Translation gives CAWSVLQEGAFF.

This clone has more than one count but fewer than ten. CDR3 sequence (DNA): TGTGCCACCAGTGATCCCCGCGGCCCGTCTAACTATGGCTACACCTTC. Amino acids: CATSDPRGPSNYGYTF. The rearrangement joins TRBV24-1 to TRBJ1-2; D gene ambiguous. Germline lookup yields CDR1 KGHDR and CDR2 SFDVKD. V dropped 3 bases and J dropped 0 bases, with 13 bases sitting between them. The CDR3 has 16 residues.

The chain is built from TRBV4-3 and TRBJ1-2, with D perhaps matching TRBD1 (6 bases). Trimming took off 4 bases at V and 2 bases at J, with 8 bases between the two ends. The CDR3 spans 13 residues. The germline CDR1 and CDR2 sequences are LGHNA and YSLEER. CDR3 in DNA: TGCGCCAGCAGCCCCGACAGGAACTATGGCTACACCTTC. This translates into CASSPDRNYGYTF.

This rearrangement joins TRBV4-1 to TRBJ2-1, with TRBD1 identical over 12 bases. V lost 6 bases and J lost 9; bases outside the gene matches: 12. CDR1 is MGHRA and CDR2 is YSYEKL in the germline V gene. This CDR3 is built from 16 residues. CDR3 in DNA: TGCGCCAGCAGTCCGGCCGGGACAGGGGGCTTCAGTGAGCAGTTCTTC. Amino acids: CASSPAGTGGFSEQFF.